The clone carrying this T cell receptor beta chain was picked up a small number of times. Its target is not known. Assaying covered some 10^5 TCR templates per sample. Clones were sequenced by immunoSEQ multiplex PCR, and TCRdb holds only the in-frame ones, with some missing. The sample comprises about 72,000 clones, about 89% of which are singletons, and approximately 30% rests with the top ten. The CDR3 has 11 amino acids. Per germline, CDR1 MNHNY and CDR2 SVGAGI (reference sequence). Trimming took off 7 bases at V and 5 bases at J, with 8 bases between the two ends. These data are taken from a study of siplizumab effects on memory and regulatory T cells. Study-level results: Controls showed an average of around 28% Treg-derived mappable alloreactive CD4+ clones, while siplizumab showed around 69%. Proliferating Tregs in siplizumab cultures were never verified as suppressive.

This receptor was obtained from a human donor in good health. The sample taken for sequencing was CD8+ T cells sorted from blood. V usage is TRBV6-6 and J usage is TRBJ2-5; D unresolved. This chain's CDR3 is CASISKETQYF. The CDR3 DNA is TGTGCCAGCATCTCAAAGGAGACCCAGTACTTC.